This TCR beta chain derives from a study of control samples from healthy donors and cancer patients. Trimming stripped 4 bases from V and 4 bases from J, with 14 bases between. The CDR3 has 14 amino acids. CDR1 is SGHRS, CDR2 YFSETQ, per germline. Generated by immunoSEQ multiplex PCR, the TCRdb table keeps only in-frame clones and is missing some. The sample includes about 51,000 clones, around 90% of them seen just once. The sample comprised PBMCs. The receptor was derived from a man aged 35-49 years with colorectal cancer. The V call is TRBV5-1, the J call TRBJ2-5, with D tentatively TRBD2 (6 bases). The CDR3 reads CASSPGRQGETQYF. Written as DNA, the CDR3 is TGCGCCAGCAGCCCTGGGAGGCAGGGAGAGACCCAGTACTTC. The full variable domain, its missing parts supplied by reference TRBV5-1 and TRBJ2-5, is KAGVTQTPRYLIKTRGQQVTLSCSPISGHRSVSWYQQTPGQGLQFLFEYFSETQRNKGNFPGRFSGRQFSNSRSEMNVSTLELGDSALYLCASSPGRQGETQYFGPGTRLLVL.